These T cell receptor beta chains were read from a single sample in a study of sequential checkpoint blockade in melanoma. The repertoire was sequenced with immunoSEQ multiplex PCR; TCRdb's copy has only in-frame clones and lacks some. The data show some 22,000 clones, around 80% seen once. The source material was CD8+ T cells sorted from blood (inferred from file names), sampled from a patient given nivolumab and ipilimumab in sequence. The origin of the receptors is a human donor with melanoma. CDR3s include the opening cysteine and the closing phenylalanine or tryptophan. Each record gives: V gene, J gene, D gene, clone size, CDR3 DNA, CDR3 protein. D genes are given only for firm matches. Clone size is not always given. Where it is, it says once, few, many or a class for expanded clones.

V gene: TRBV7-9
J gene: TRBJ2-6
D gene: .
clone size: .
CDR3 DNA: TGTGCCAGCAGCTCCCCGACAGGGAGGTTATCTGGGGCCAACGTCCTGACTTTC
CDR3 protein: CASSSPTGRLSGANVLTF

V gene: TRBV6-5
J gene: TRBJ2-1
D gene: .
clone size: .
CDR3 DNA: TGTGCCAGCAGTTACGACGGGAGTCCCTACAATGAGCAGTTCTTC
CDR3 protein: CASSYDGSPYNEQFF

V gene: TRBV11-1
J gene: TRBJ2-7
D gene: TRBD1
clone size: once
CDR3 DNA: TGTGCCAGCAGCGCCACGCGCCCCGGACAGGCTCCTAGAGAGCAGTACTTC
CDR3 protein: CASSATRPGQAPREQYF

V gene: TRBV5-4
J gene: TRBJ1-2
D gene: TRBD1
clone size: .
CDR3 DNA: TGTGCCAGCAGCTGGGGACAGACCTCTGCCTTC
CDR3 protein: CASSWGQTSAF

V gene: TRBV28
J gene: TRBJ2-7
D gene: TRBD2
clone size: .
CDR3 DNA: TGTGCCAGCAGTTTTAACCCGGGGGGAGCTTACGAGCAGTACTTC
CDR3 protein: CASSFNPGGAYEQYF

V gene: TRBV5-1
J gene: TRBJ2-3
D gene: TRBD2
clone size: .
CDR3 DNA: TGCGCCAGCAGCTCCCCTAGCGGGGAATCCAGTACTAGCACAGATACGCAGTATTTT
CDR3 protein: CASSSPSGESSTSTDTQYF

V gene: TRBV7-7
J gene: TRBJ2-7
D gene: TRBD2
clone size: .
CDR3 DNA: TGTGCCAGCAGCTCCAGACTAGCGGGGCCCGGCGAGCAGTACTTC
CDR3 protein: CASSSRLAGPGEQYF

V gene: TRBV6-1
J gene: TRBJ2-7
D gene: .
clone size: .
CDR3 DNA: TGTGCCAGCAGTGAAGAAGCAGGACAGTCCTACGAGCAGTACTTC
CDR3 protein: CASSEEAGQSYEQYF

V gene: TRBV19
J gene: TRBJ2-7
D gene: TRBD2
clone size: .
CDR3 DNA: TGTGCCAGTAGTATAGGCCCTAGCGGGATATACGAGCAGTACTTC
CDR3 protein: CASSIGPSGIYEQYF

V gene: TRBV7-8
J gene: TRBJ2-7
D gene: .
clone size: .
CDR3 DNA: TGTGCCAGCAGTTCAATGACGGGGGAGTACGAGCAGTACTTC
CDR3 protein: CASSSMTGEYEQYF

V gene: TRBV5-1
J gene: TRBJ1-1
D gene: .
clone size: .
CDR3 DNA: TGCGCCAGCAGCTTGTACTCTGGGGCGCGGGGCGAAGCTTTCTTT
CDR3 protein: CASSLYSGARGEAFF

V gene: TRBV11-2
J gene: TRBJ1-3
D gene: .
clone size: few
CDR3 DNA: TGTGCCAGCAGCTTAGGTGAGGCTGGAAACACCATATATTTT
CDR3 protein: CASSLGEAGNTIYF

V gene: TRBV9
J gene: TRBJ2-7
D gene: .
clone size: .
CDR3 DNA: TGTGCCAGCAGCGTAGAGGTCGGAGCCTACGAGCAGTACTTC
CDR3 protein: CASSVEVGAYEQYF

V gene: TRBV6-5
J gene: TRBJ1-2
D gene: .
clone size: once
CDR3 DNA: TGTGCCAGCAGCCCCCAGGGATATGGCTACACCTTC
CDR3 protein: CASSPQGYGYTF

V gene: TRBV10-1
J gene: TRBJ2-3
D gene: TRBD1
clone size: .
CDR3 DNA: TGCGCCAGCAGTGAGGACAGGGACACAGATACGCAGTATTTT
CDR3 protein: CASSEDRDTDTQYF

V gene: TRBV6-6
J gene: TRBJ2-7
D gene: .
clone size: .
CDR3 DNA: TGTGCCAGCAGTTTGAGCGGAGAGGCCTCCTACGAGCAGTACTTC
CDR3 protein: CASSLSGEASYEQYF

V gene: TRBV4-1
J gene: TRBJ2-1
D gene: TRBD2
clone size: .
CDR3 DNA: TGCGCCAGCAGCCAAGGCGGGGGACTCTACAATGAGCAGTTCTTC
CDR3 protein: CASSQGGGLYNEQFF

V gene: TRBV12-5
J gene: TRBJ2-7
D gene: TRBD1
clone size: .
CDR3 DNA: TGTGCTAGTGGTCTCGGGACAGGGGCCTACGAGCAGTACTTC
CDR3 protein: CASGLGTGAYEQYF

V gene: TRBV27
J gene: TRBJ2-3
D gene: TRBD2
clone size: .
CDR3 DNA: TGTGCCAGCAGTTTATCAGGGACTAGCGGGAGAGCTCCAGATACGCAGTATTTT
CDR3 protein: CASSLSGTSGRAPDTQYF

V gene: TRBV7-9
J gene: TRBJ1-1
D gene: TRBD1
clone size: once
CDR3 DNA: TGTGCCAGCAGCTTACCCAGACAGGGGGCAGAAAACACTGAAGCTTTCTTT
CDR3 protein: CASSLPRQGAENTEAFF

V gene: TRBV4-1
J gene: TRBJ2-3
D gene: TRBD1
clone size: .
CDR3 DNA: TGCGCCAGCAGCCCTCAGGGGGTGGGTACGCGGTATTTT
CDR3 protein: CASSPQGVGTRYF

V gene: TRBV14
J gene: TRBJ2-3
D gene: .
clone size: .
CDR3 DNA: TGTGCCAGCAGCCCCGACAGGCGAGGCTGGGCGCAGTATTTT
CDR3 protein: CASSPDRRGWAQYF

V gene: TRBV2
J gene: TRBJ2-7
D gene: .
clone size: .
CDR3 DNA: TGTGCCAGCAGTGAGGGCGGGATCGATACCTACGAGCAGTACTTC
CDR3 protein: CASSEGGIDTYEQYF

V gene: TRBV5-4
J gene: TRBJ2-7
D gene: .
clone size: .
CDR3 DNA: TGTGCCAGCAGCCGGAGAGGGGGTAGCTCCTACGAGCAGTACTTC
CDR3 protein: CASSRRGGSSYEQYF

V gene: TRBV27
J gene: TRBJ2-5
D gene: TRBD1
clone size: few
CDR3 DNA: TGTGCCAGCAGTTTTCGACAGGGGGGCGAGACCCAGTACTTC
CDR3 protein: CASSFRQGGETQYF

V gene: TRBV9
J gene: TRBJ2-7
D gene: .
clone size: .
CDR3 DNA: TGTGCCAGCAGCGTAGGGTGGACAGCGATCTACGAGCAGTACTTC
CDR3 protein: CASSVGWTAIYEQYF

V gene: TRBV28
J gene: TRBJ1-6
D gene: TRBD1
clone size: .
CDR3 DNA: TGTGCCAGCAGGGGACCGGGACAGGGAAACTGGTCACCCCTCCACTTT
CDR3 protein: CASRGPGQGNWSPLHF

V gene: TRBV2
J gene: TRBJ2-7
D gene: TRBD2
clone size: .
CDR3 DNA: TGTGCCAGCAGTGGGACAGGGGGAGGGACTAGCGGGAGGTCAGCCTACGAGCAGTACTTC
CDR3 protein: CASSGTGGGTSGRSAYEQYF

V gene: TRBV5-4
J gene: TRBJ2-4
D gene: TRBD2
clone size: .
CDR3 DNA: TGTGCCAGCAGCTTGGCTCGGGGGGTGGGAAACATTCAGTACTTC
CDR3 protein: CASSLARGVGNIQYF

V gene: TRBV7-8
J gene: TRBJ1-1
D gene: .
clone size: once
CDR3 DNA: TGTGCCAGCAGCTTCTCGACGGGAACTATGAACACTGAAGCTTTCTTT
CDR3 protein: CASSFSTGTMNTEAFF

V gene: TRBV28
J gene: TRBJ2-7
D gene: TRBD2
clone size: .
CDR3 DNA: TGTGCCAGCGGCCACCGACTAGCGGGGGACTACGAGCAGTACTTC
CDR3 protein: CASGHRLAGDYEQYF

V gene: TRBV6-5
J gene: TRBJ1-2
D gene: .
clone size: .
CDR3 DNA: TGTGCCAGCAGACAGGGAGGGGGCTACACCTTC
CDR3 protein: CASRQGGGYTF

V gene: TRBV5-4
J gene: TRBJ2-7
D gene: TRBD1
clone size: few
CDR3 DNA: TGTGCCAGCAGCCCCCGGACAGGATTAGCCCACGAGCAGTACTTC
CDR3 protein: CASSPRTGLAHEQYF

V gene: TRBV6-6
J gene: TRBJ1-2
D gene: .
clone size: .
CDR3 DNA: TGTGCCAGCAGTTACGATGGGGCGCCTAACTATGGCTACACCTTC
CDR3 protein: CASSYDGAPNYGYTF

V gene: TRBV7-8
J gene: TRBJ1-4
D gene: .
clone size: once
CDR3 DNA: TGTGCCAGCACCGGAGCAGCGAGGGTCGGGGAAAAACTGTTTTTT
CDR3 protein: CASTGAARVGEKLFF

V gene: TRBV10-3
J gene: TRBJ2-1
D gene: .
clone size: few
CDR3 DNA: TGTGCCATCAGTGAGGGGTCTAGCGAGCAGTTCTTC
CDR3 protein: CAISEGSSEQFF

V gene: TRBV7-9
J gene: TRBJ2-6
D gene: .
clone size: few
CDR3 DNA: TGTCCCACCAGTCCGGTCCGCTCTGGGGCCAACGTCCTGACTTTC
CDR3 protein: CPTSPVRSGANVLTF

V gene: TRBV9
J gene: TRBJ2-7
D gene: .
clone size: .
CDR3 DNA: TGTGCCAGCAGCGTAACCGAGCCCCCAGGCGAGCAGTACTTC
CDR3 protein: CASSVTEPPGEQYF

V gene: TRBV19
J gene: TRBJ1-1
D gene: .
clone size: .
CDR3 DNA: TGTGCCAGTAGTATAGCTGGGTTGGGGGGGCGCCGCACTGAAGCTTTCTTT
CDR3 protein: CASSIAGLGGRRTEAFF

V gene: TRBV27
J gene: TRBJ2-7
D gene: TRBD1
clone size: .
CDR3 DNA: TGTGCCAGCAGTTCTTGGGACAGGCCCACCTACGAGCAGTACTTC
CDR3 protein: CASSSWDRPTYEQYF

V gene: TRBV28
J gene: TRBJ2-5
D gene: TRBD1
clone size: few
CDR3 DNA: TGTGCCAGCAGTTTCTCAGGGGGTAGGGAGACCCAGTACTTC
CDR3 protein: CASSFSGGRETQYF

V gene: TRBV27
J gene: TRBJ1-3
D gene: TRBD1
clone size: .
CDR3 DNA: TGTGCCAGCAGCTCCGACAGGGAAGCAGGAAACACCATATATTTT
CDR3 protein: CASSSDREAGNTIYF

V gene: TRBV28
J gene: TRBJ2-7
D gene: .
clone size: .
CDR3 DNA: TGTGCCAGCAGTTTATGGGGGGACAACGAGCAGTACTTC
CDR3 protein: CASSLWGDNEQYF

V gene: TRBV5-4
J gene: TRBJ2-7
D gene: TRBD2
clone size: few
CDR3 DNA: TGTGCCAGCACCGGGCGGGACTACCCCTACGAGCAGTACTTC
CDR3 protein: CASTGRDYPYEQYF